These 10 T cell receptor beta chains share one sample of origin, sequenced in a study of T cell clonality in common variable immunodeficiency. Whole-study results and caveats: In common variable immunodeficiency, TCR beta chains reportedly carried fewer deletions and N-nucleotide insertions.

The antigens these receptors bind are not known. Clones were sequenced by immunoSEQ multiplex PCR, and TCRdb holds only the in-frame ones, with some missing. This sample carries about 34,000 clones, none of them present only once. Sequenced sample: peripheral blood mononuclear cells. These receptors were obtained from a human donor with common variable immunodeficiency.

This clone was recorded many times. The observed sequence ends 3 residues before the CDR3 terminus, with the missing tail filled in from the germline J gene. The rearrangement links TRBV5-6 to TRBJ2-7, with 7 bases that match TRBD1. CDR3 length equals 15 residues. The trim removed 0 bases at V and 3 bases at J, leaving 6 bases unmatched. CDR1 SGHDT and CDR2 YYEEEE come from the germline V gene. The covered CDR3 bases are TGTGCCAGCAGCTTGGACAGGGGATTAAGCTACGAG. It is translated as CASSLDRGLSYE. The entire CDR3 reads CASSLDRGLSYEQYF. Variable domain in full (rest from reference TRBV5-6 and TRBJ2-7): DAGVTQSPTHLIKTRGQQVTLRCSPKSGHDTVSWYQQALGQGPQFIFQYYEEEERQRGNFPDRFSGHQFPNYSSELNVNALLLGDSALYLCASSLDRGLSYEQYFGPGTRLTVT.

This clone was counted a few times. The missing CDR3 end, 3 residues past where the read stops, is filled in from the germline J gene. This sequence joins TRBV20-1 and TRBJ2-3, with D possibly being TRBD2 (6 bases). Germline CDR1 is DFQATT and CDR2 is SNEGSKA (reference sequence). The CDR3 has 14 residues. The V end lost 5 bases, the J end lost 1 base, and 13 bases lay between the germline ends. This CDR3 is CSAPRTIRTDTQYF. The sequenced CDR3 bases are TGCAGTGCTCCCCGGACTATTCGCACAGATACG.

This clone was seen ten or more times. The DNA read from the CDR3 is TGTGCCTGGAGTGGCTTTGGCAGCCGAACTAGCGGGTTCTCAGATACG. Its protein product is CAWSGFGSRTSGFSDT. The complete CDR3 protein is CAWSGFGSRTSGFSDTQYF. The chain carries TRBV30 and TRBJ2-3; the match to TRBD2 covers 9 bases. The observed sequence ends 3 residues before the CDR3 terminus, with the missing tail filled in from the germline J gene. The germline V gene has CDR1 GTSNPN and CDR2 SVGIG (reference sequence). The CDR3 has 19 residues. Unmatched junction bases numbered 18, after V lost 1 base and J lost 4 bases.

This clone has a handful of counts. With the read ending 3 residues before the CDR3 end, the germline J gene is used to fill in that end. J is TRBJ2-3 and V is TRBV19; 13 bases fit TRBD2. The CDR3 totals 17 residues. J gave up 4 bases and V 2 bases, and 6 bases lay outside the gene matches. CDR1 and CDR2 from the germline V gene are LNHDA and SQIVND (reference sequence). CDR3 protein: CASSISRTSGSSDTQYF. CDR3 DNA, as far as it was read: TGTGCCAGTAGTATATCCCGGACTAGCGGGAGCTCAGATACG.

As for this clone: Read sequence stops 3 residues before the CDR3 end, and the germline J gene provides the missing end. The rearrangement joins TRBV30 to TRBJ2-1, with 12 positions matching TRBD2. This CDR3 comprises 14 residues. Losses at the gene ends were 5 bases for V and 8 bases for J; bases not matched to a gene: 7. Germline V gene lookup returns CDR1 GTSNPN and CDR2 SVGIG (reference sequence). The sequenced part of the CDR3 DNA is TGTGCCTGGGGACTAGCGGGAAGGTTTTATGAG. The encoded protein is CAWGLAGRFYE. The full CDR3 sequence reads CAWGLAGRFYEQFF.

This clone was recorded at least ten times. CDR3 bases read: TGTGCCAGCAGCTTCGGCGGGGGGGCCCAAGAGACC. Amino acid sequence: CASSFGGGAQET. The CDR3, in full, reads CASSFGGGAQETQYF. The chain carries TRBV7-7 and TRBJ2-5, with 9 positions matching TRBD2. The read terminates 3 residues ahead of where the CDR3 ends, so the germline J gene completes it. The CDR3 consists of 15 residues. Germline trimming cut 3 bases from V and 1 base from J; bases unmatched to any gene: 3. In germline, CDR1 is SSHAT, CDR2 FNYEAQ (reference sequence).

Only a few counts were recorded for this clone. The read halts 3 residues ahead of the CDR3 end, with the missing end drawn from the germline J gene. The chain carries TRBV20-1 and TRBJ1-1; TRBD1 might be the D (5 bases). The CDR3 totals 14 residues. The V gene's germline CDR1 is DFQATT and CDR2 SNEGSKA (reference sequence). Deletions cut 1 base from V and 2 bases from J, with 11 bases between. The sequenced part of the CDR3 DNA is TGCAGTGCTAGAGCCTGGGGGGGTAACACTGAA. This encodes CSARAWGGNTE. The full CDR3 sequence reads CSARAWGGNTEAFF.

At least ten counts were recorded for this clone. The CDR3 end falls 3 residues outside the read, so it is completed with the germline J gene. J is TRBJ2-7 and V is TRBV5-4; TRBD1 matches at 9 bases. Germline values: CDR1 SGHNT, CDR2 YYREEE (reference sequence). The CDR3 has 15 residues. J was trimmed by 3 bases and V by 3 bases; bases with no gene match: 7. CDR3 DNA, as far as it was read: TGTGCCAGCAGCTCCGGACAGGGGAGCTTCTACGAG. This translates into CASSSGQGSFYE. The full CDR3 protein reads CASSSGQGSFYEQYF.

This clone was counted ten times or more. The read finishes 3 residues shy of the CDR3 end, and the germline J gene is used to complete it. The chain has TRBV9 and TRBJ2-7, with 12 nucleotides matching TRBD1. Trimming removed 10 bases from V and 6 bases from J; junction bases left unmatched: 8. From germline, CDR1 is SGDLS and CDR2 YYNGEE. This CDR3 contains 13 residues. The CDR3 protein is CARKGQGACEQYF. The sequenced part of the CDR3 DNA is TGTGCCCGAAAGGGACAGGGGGCCTGCGAG.

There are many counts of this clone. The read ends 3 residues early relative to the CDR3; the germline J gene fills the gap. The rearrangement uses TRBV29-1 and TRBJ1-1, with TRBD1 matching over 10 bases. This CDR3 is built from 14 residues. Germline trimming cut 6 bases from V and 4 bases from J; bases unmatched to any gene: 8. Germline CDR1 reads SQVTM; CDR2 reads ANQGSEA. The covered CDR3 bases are TGCAGCGTGATTGGGGACAGGGGAGGCACTGAA. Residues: CSVIGDRGGTE. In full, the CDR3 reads CSVIGDRGGTEAFF.